The 28 T cell receptor beta chains presented below share a single source sample, sequenced in a study of blood T cell repertoires in COVID-19. Sequencing was performed with immunoSEQ multiplex PCR; in TCRdb, only in-frame clones are kept and a portion is missing. The table lists nearly 45,000 clones, over 75% of them singletons. The sample consisted of peripheral blood. The receptors stem from a woman older than 75 with acute or convalescent COVID-19.

The chain links TRBV6-2 or TRBV6-3 to TRBJ2-5; 9 bases are shared with TRBD2. Trimming took 6 bases from V and 5 from J; bases not matched to a gene: 10. CDR3 length equals 15 residues. CDR1 is MNHEY and CDR2 is SVGEGT in the germline V gene. CDR3 residues: CASSYGLARQETQYF. The CDR3 DNA reads as TGTGCCAGCAGCTATGGACTAGCGAGACAGGAGACCCAGTACTTC.

This chain joins TRBV19 and TRBJ2-7; 7 bases match TRBD2. This CDR3 region has 15 residues. The V and J ends lost 4 bases and 3 bases, in that order; junction bases with no gene match: 9. The germline gives CDR1 LNHDA, CDR2 SQIVND (reference sequence). CDR3 region: CASSRRWEGRYEQYF. The CDR3, as DNA: TGTGCCAGTAGTAGGAGGTGGGAGGGCCGCTACGAGCAGTACTTC. Together with reference TRBV19 and TRBJ2-7, the CDR3 gives the full variable domain: DGGITQSPKYLFRKEGQNVTLSCEQNLNHDAMYWYRQDPGQGLRLIYYSQIVNDFQKGDIAEGYSVSREKKESFPLTVTSAQKNPTAFYLCASSRRWEGRYEQYFGPGTRLTVT.

The chain has TRBV28 and TRBJ2-3, with 7 bases aligning to TRBD2. This CDR3 is built from 17 residues. V shed 6 bases and J 4 bases; nucleotides not matched to a gene: 16. Per germline, CDR1 MDHEN and CDR2 SYDVKM. This CDR3 reads CASSPHRRGGVADTQYF. The CDR3 DNA reads as TGTGCCAGCAGCCCTCACAGGCGGGGAGGGGTCGCAGATACGCAGTATTTT.

The chain joins TRBV23-1 to TRBJ2-3, with 13 bases identical to TRBD2. TRBV23-1 is known as an ORF, though its function is uncertain. The CDR3 length is 18 residues. Trimming removed 0 bases from V and 4 bases from J; junction bases left unmatched: 7. CDR3 DNA sequence: TGCGCCAGCAGTCAATCGGGGACTAGCGGGACCACTTCAGATACGCAGTATTTT. Amino acids: CASSQSGTSGTTSDTQYF.

The chain is built from TRBV4-1 and TRBJ2-3; 10 bases are a match to TRBD2. This CDR3 comprises 15 residues. Germline trimming cut 5 bases from V and 7 bases from J; bases unmatched to any gene: 9. Per germline, CDR1 MGHRA and CDR2 YSYEKL. In DNA, the CDR3 is TGCGCCAGCAGCGCCCTAGCGGGAGTGGGGAATACGCAGTATTTT. It yields the protein CASSALAGVGNTQYF.

The genes are TRBV6-5 and TRBJ1-6; weak D call: TRBD1 (5 bases). The V gene lost 6 bases and the J gene lost 4 bases, with 13 bases spanning the gap. The CDR3 totals 15 residues. Germline values: CDR1 MNHEY, CDR2 SVGAGI. Here the CDR3 DNA reads TGTGCCAGCAGAGGGGTCCAGGCGTATAATTCACCCCTCCACTTT. Protein product: CASRGVQAYNSPLHF.

V is TRBV5-1 and J is TRBJ2-4; possible D gene TRBD2, 6 bases. Per germline, CDR1 SGHRS and CDR2 YFSETQ. The length of the CDR3 is 14 residues. Trimming shortened V by 6 bases and J by 1 base, and 11 bases separated the two germline ends. The CDR3 loop reads CASTEGLAKNIQYF. For the CDR3, the DNA is TGCGCCAGCACGGAGGGTCTGGCCAAAAACATTCAGTACTTC. Full variable domain (missing parts from reference TRBV5-1 and TRBJ2-4): KAGVTQTPRYLIKTRGQQVTLSCSPISGHRSVSWYQQTPGQGLQFLFEYFSETQRNKGNFPGRFSGRQFSNSRSEMNVSTLELGDSALYLCASTEGLAKNIQYFGAGTRLSVL.

The chain employs TRBV29-1 and TRBJ1-1; the D is unclear. This CDR3 has 13 amino acids. Trimming took off 5 bases at V and 0 bases at J, with 10 bases between the two ends. Germline assignment: CDR1 SQVTM and CDR2 ANQGSEA. CDR3 bases: TGCAGCGTTAGTGGTTCTATGAACACTGAAGCTTTCTTT. This codes for CSVSGSMNTEAFF.

This clone is labeled as medium-sized. The chain carries TRBV11-1 and TRBJ2-5; 8 bases fit TRBD1. The junction had 1 base not matched to a gene; V was cut back by 2 bases and J by 5 bases. The CDR3 consists of 13 residues. The germline V gene encodes CDR1 SGHAT and CDR2 FQDESV (reference sequence). In DNA, the CDR3 is TGTGCCAGCAGCTTAAACAGGGGGGAGACCCAGTACTTC. This encodes CASSLNRGETQYF.

The rearrangement uses TRBV5-1 and TRBJ1-3; D remains ambiguous. The germline CDR1 and CDR2 sequences are SGHRS and YFSETQ. V lost 5 bases, J lost 2 bases, and 11 bases lay in between. The CDR3 has 14 amino acids. CDR3 in amino acids: CASSPTAAGNTIYF. CDR3 DNA: TGCGCCAGCAGTCCTACGGCGGCTGGAAACACCATATATTTT.

This chain connects TRBV10-3 to TRBJ2-5, with 7 nucleotides matching TRBD2. Losses at the gene ends were 3 bases for V and 4 bases for J; bases not matched to a gene: 14. The CDR3 totals 17 residues. CDR1 ENHRY and CDR2 SYGVKD come from the germline V gene. This CDR3 is CAISDMGGGRVSETQYF. Written as DNA, the CDR3 is TGTGCCATCAGTGATATGGGCGGCGGGAGAGTTTCAGAGACCCAGTACTTC.

J is TRBJ1-6 and V is TRBV5-6; D gene unclear. Germline V gives CDR1 SGHDT, CDR2 YYEEEE. The CDR3 is made up of 13 amino acids. V lost 6 bases, J lost 5 bases, and 9 bases lay in between. The CDR3 nucleotides read TGTGCCAGCACTCGGGAAAATAATTCACCCCTCCACTTT. It translates to CASTRENNSPLHF.

The chain employs TRBV4-2 and TRBJ2-7; TRBD1 is a possible D gene (5 bases). The CDR3 length is 13 residues. Trimming removed 3 bases at V and 6 bases at J, with 12 bases between. The germline V gene encodes CDR1 LGHNA and CDR2 YNFKEQ. This CDR3 is CASSQGLVREQYF. The DNA of the CDR3 is TGTGCCAGCAGCCAGGGGCTAGTGCGCGAGCAGTACTTC.

V is TRBV2 and J is TRBJ2-7, with 7 bases fitting TRBD1. The CDR3 runs to 10 residues. Germline V gene lookup returns CDR1 SNHLY and CDR2 FYNNEI. Written as DNA, the CDR3 is TGTGCCAGCAGTCCCCGACAGGGAAGGGTA. Translating gives CASSPRQGRV.

The chain links TRBV30 to TRBJ2-2, with a weak D call TRBD1 (5 bases). Trimming took 0 bases from V and 6 from J, leaving 11 bases between them. Germline V gives CDR1 GTSNPN, CDR2 SVGIG (reference sequence). There are 14 residues in the CDR3. CDR3 DNA sequence: TGTGCCTGGAGTGTAACCGCAGGGTCCGGGGAGCTGTTTTTT. Translation gives CAWSVTAGSGELFF.

V gene TRBV3-1 (or the pseudogene TRBV3-2) combines with J gene TRBJ1-2; 7 positions match TRBD1. The CDR3 consists of 13 residues. From germline, CDR1 is LGHDT and CDR2 YNNKEL (reference sequence). The V gene end was trimmed by 8 bases and the J gene end by 5 bases; junction bases not matched to a gene: 8. The CDR3 loop reads CASGNRDSYGYTF. The CDR3 DNA is TGTGCCAGCGGGAACCGGGACAGTTATGGCTACACCTTC.

The rearrangement links TRBV6-5 to TRBJ1-6; 8 nucleotides line up with TRBD1. Per germline, CDR1 MNHEY and CDR2 SVGAGI. Losses at the gene ends were 2 bases for V and 11 bases for J; bases not matched to a gene: 2. The CDR3 loop spans 13 amino acids. The CDR3 sequence: CASSYLDRAPLHF. The CDR3 coding sequence is TGTGCCAGCAGTTACCTGGACAGGGCACCCCTCCACTTT.

The chain carries TRBV19 and TRBJ2-7; the match to TRBD1 covers 7 bases. This CDR3 has 15 amino acids. Germline values: CDR1 LNHDA, CDR2 SQIVND (reference sequence). The V and J ends lost 1 base and 0 bases, in that order; junction bases with no gene match: 3. CDR3 coding DNA: TGTGCCAGTAGTATAGTGGGACAGAGCTCCTACGAGCAGTACTTC. As protein: CASSIVGQSSYEQYF. Supplemented by reference TRBV19 and TRBJ2-7, the full variable domain reads DGGITQSPKYLFRKEGQNVTLSCEQNLNHDAMYWYRQDPGQGLRLIYYSQIVNDFQKGDIAEGYSVSREKKESFPLTVTSAQKNPTAFYLCASSIVGQSSYEQYFGPGTRLTVT.

The chain carries TRBV15 and TRBJ1-2, with D perhaps TRBD1 (6 bases). Germline CDR1 reads LNHNV; CDR2 reads YYDKDF (reference sequence). Trimming removed 3 bases from V and 9 bases from J, with 14 bases in between. This CDR3 contains 13 residues. The CDR3 DNA sequence: TGTGCCACCAGCAGGCATGCAGGGGAAAGCTACACCTTC. Translated: CATSRHAGESYTF.

The rearrangement uses TRBV19 and TRBJ1-5; 7 bases agree with TRBD1. Per the germline V gene, CDR1 is LNHDA and CDR2 is SQIVND (reference sequence). This CDR3 has 16 residues. J was trimmed by 7 bases and V by 4 bases; bases with no gene match: 13. The CDR3: CASSTQTTGVGQPQHF. CDR3 DNA sequence: TGTGCCAGTAGTACGCAGACTACAGGGGTGGGACAGCCCCAGCATTTT.

J is TRBJ2-7 and V is TRBV2; D is perhaps TRBD2 (6 bases). The CDR3 consists of 14 residues. Germline V gives CDR1 SNHLY, CDR2 FYNNEI. V was clipped by 7 bases and J by 0 bases, with 13 bases between them. The CDR3 nucleotides read TGTGCCAGCAATCTGGGGAGGAGCTCCTACGAGCAGTACTTC. This translates into CASNLGRSSYEQYF.

V gene TRBV5-4 combines with J gene TRBJ1-5; TRBD1 might be the D (5 bases). The CDR3 runs to 13 residues. The germline V and J ends were trimmed by 3 bases and 5 bases, with 9 bases remaining between them. Germline CDR1 and CDR2: SGHNT and YYREEE (reference sequence). CDR3 protein: CASSSGGDQPQHF. CDR3 sequence (DNA): TGTGCCAGCAGCTCCGGGGGGGATCAGCCCCAGCATTTT.

This chain uses TRBV2 with TRBJ1-2, with 7 bases that match TRBD1. The CDR3 extends over 19 amino acids. J was trimmed by 6 bases and V by 6 bases; bases with no gene match: 25. Germline V gives CDR1 SNHLY, CDR2 FYNNEI. The CDR3 sequence: CASSHKERAPRVRGNGYTF. In nucleotides, the CDR3 is TGTGCCAGCAGCCATAAAGAGAGAGCGCCAAGAGTCAGGGGGAATGGCTACACCTTC.

This clone was detected once. The rearrangement links TRBV11-2 to TRBJ1-5, with D possibly TRBD1 on 6 matching bases. The V end was cut by 4 bases, the J end by 6 bases, with 10 bases between. The CDR3 loop spans 13 amino acids. Germline lookup yields CDR1 SGHAT and CDR2 FQNNGV. Here the CDR3 reads CASSSQGTQPQHF. As DNA, the CDR3 is TGTGCCAGCAGCTCTCAGGGGACTCAGCCCCAGCATTTT.

The V call is TRBV20-1, the J call TRBJ2-1; 9 bases map to TRBD2. With 3 bases clipped from V and 8 bases from J, the junction kept 11 bases outside the gene matches. Germline V CDR1 and CDR2: DFQATT, SNEGSKA (reference sequence). This CDR3 is 15 amino acids long. The CDR3 DNA reads as TGCAGTGCTAGTTGGCGGGAGGGCCCTCGCGATGAGCAGTTCTTC. Its translation is CSASWREGPRDEQFF.

The J gene is TRBJ1-2, the V gene TRBV6-1, with D possibly being TRBD1 (6 bases). Germline assignment: CDR1 MNHNS and CDR2 SASEGT. The CDR3 loop spans 13 amino acids. Trimming stripped 2 bases from V and 8 bases from J, with 12 bases between. CDR3 region: CASSETGTRGYTF. The CDR3 DNA sequence: TGTGCCAGCAGTGAAACAGGGACGAGGGGCTACACCTTC.

This sequence joins TRBV19 and TRBJ2-7; possibly TRBD1 for D (7 bases). CDR1 and CDR2 from the germline V gene are LNHDA and SQIVND (reference sequence). The CDR3 has 15 amino acids. With 4 bases removed from V and 4 bases from J, the gap between germline ends came to 17 bases. CDR3 sequence (DNA): TGTGCCAGTAGTACCTCCGACAGGGAGGCGTACGAGCAGTACTTC. Amino acid sequence: CASSTSDREAYEQYF.

This clone has a handful of counts. J is TRBJ2-3 and V is TRBV6-6; TRBD2 is a possible D gene (5 bases). V lost 7 bases and J 2 bases, leaving 19 bases between the germline ends. Germline CDR1 and CDR2: MNHNY and SVGAGI (reference sequence). There are 16 residues in the CDR3. This CDR3 is CASTPRGLLPTDTQYF. The DNA for the CDR3 is TGTGCCAGCACTCCCCGGGGTCTGTTACCCACAGATACGCAGTATTTT.